A selection of T cell receptor beta chains follows, all from one sample in a study of early T cells in non-severe SARS-CoV-2 infection. TCRdb reprocessed the 5' RACE reads via MiXCR and lists one record per CDR3 protein. The sample lists roughly 20,000 distinct CDR3 sequences; more than 4.5% were seen once. The source material was whole blood. These receptors were taken from an adult who was a healthcare worker with PCR-confirmed SARS-CoV-2 infection or an uninfected control (not recorded which). Each CDR3 is given with its conserved first and last residue. The order of the fields is CDR3 length, D gene, clone size, V gene, J gene, CDR3 DNA, CDR3 protein. D genes are given only for firm matches. The size field is filled for only some rows; it gives once, few, many or a size class.

>14|TRBD2|many|TRBV20-1|TRBJ2-3
TGCAGTGCTAGAGGCAGAGCGGGGCCAGATACGCAGTATTTT
CSARGRAGPDTQYF
>14|TRBD2|many|TRBV12-3/TRBV12-4|TRBJ2-2
TGTGCCAGCAGTCACAACTCTGGGACTAGGGAGCTGTTTTTT
CASSHNSGTRELFF
>16|.|many|TRBV21-1|TRBJ1-4
TGTGCCAGCAGCACAAGCCGGGACAGGGGAAGGGAAAAACTGTTTTTT
CASSTSRDRGREKLFF
>16|TRBD2|many|TRBV7-3|TRBJ2-1
TGTGCCAGCAGCTTAACTCCGGGAGGGTATTACAATGAGCAGTTCTTC
CASSLTPGGYYNEQFF
>17|.|.|TRBV7-6|TRBJ2-2
TGTGCCAGCAGCTTACTCTCGGGGGGCCCGAACACCGGGGAGCTGTTTTTT
CASSLLSGGPNTGELFF
>13|TRBD2|few|TRBV7-6|TRBJ2-1
TGTGCCAGCGGCGCGGGGGGGCCTAGTGAGCAGTTCTTC
CASGAGGPSEQFF
>14|.|many|TRBV18|TRBJ2-6
TGTGCCAGCTCACCGGGGGGTGGGGCCAACGTCCTGACTTTC
CASSPGGGANVLTF
>15|.|many|TRBV7-9|TRBJ2-5
TGTGCCAGCAGCTTGGGAGTAGGACGGAAAGAGACCCAGTACTTC
CASSLGVGRKETQYF
>15|TRBD1|many|TRBV7-2|TRBJ2-1
TGTGCCAGCAGCTTAGGGGACAGGGTTGGAAATGAGCAGTTCTTC
CASSLGDRVGNEQFF
>15|.|many|TRBV6-2/TRBV6-3|TRBJ2-1
TGTGCCAGCAGTCCCTTAATAGCCAACTACAATGAGCAGTTCTTC
CASSPLIANYNEQFF
>17|TRBD2|.|TRBV12-3/TRBV12-4|TRBJ2-1
TGTGCCAGCAGTTTATGGGCTAGCGGGAGTACCCACAATGAGCAGTTCTTC
CASSLWASGSTHNEQFF
>14|TRBD2|.|TRBV11-2|TRBJ2-7
TGTGCCAGCAGCTTGGCCAGCGGGATACACGAGCAGTACTTC
CASSLASGIHEQYF
>14|.|.|TRBV27|TRBJ1-1
TGTGCCAGCAGTTTAATAGAGGGGCGCACTGAAGCTTTCTTT
CASSLIEGRTEAFF
>15|.|many|TRBV7-9|TRBJ1-5
TGTGCCAGCGGGGGGGACGGAGCTTTCTATCAGCCCCAGCATTTT
CASGGDGAFYQPQHF